These T cell receptor beta chains were read from a single sample in a study of shared clonotypes between healthy human individuals. Data came from immunoSEQ multiplex PCR; TCRdb stores just in-frame clones and leaves some out. The data contain under 1,900,000 clones, approximately 98.5% of them singletons. What was sequenced was naive CD4+ T cells sorted from blood. The receptors here all came from a man aged 25-45 years in good health. Each CDR3 is given with its conserved first and last residue. D genes are given only for firm matches. The listing skips clone size in some rows; elsewhere it reads once, few, many or a size class.

J,V,D,size,CDR3,DNA
TRBJ2-1,TRBV4-3,-,-,CASSQVVRVLSSYNEQFF,TGCGCCAGCAGCCAAGTAGTAAGGGTCCTAAGCTCCTACAATGAGCAGTTCTTC
TRBJ1-2,TRBV5-1,-,-,CASSFFVDYGYTF,TGCGCCAGCAGCTTCTTTGTTGACTATGGCTACACCTTC
TRBJ1-2,TRBV28,-,-,CASSATDSYGYTF,TGTGCCAGCAGTGCTACGGACAGCTATGGCTACACCTTC
TRBJ2-2,TRBV11-2,-,-,CASSFGQINTGELFF,TGTGCCAGCAGCTTTGGACAGATCAACACCGGGGAGCTGTTTTTT
TRBJ2-3,TRBV5-1,-,-,CASRSSGTDTQYF,TGCGCCAGCAGATCCAGCGGTACAGATACGCAGTATTTT
TRBJ2-2,TRBV5-1,TRBD1,-,CASSFGRQGHSAGELFF,TGCGCCAGCAGCTTTGGCCGACAGGGTCATTCTGCCGGGGAGCTGTTTTTT
TRBJ2-1,TRBV7-7,TRBD2,-,CASSPGLAVYNEQFF,TGTGCTAGCAGCCCAGGACTAGCGGTCTACAATGAGCAGTTCTTC
TRBJ2-7,TRBV5-6,-,-,CASTGEPSSYEQYF,TGTGCCAGCACTGGGGAACCCAGCTCCTACGAGCAGTACTTC
TRBJ1-3,TRBV30,-,-,CAWSPNLMSSGNTIYF,TGTGCCTGGAGTCCCAATCTGATGAGCTCTGGAAACACCATATATTTT
TRBJ2-7,TRBV4-3,TRBD2,-,CASSPWGLSGGYEQYF,TGCGCCAGCAGCCCATGGGGACTAAGCGGGGGATACGAGCAGTACTTC
TRBJ2-1,TRBV5-6,-,-,CASSDRQFNNEQFF,TGTGCCAGCAGCGATAGACAGTTCAACAATGAGCAGTTCTTC
TRBJ2-1,TRBV12-5,-,-,CASRLESSYNEQFF,TGTGCTAGTCGATTAGAGAGCTCCTACAATGAGCAGTTCTTC
TRBJ2-2,TRBV11-2,TRBD1,-,CASSSRTGIAGELFF,TGTGCCAGCAGCTCGCGGACAGGGATCGCCGGGGAGCTGTTTTTT
TRBJ2-1,TRBV5-1,-,-,CASTLAQSSYNEQFF,TGCGCCAGCACCCTAGCGCAGAGTTCCTACAATGAGCAGTTCTTC
TRBJ1-2,TRBV30,-,-,CAWRPLPAASEHYGYTF,TGTGCCTGGAGACCGTTGCCTGCCGCGTCGGAACACTATGGCTACACCTTC
TRBJ2-7,TRBV19,-,-,CASSPAAGAVYEQYF,TGTGCCAGTAGTCCCGCGGCGGGGGCGGTCTACGAGCAGTACTTC
TRBJ1-1,TRBV5-1,-,once,CASSLASRNMDTEAFF,TGCGCCAGCAGCTTGGCCTCGAGGAACATGGACACTGAAGCTTTCTTT
TRBJ2-2,TRBV6-4,TRBD2,-,CASSDSLAGDTGELFF,TGTGCCAGCAGTGACTCCCTAGCGGGAGACACCGGGGAGCTGTTTTTT
TRBJ1-5,TRBV28,-,once,CASSFSGQNNQPQHF,TGTGCCAGCAGTTTTTCGGGCCAGAACAATCAGCCCCAGCATTTT
TRBJ1-4,TRBV29-1,-,-,CSAAGSNEKLFF,TGCAGCGCAGCCGGCTCGAATGAAAAACTGTTTTTT
TRBJ1-6,TRBV5-1,-,-,CASSITASYNSPLHF,TGCGCCAGCAGTATTACAGCAAGCTATAATTCACCCCTCCACTTT
TRBJ2-7,TRBV11-3,-,-,CASSPVGGHNEQYF,TGTGCCAGCAGCCCCGTTGGGGGCCACAACGAGCAGTACTTC
TRBJ2-4,TRBV30,-,-,CAWSVGVRAPIQYF,TGTGCCTGGAGTGTTGGCGTTCGCGCCCCCATTCAGTACTTC
TRBJ2-1,TRBV29-1,-,once,CSVEAQQASSYNEQFF,TGCAGCGTTGAAGCCCAACAGGCTAGCTCCTACAATGAGCAGTTCTTC
TRBJ2-1,TRBV5-4,-,once,CASSSQKALNNEQFF,TGTGCCAGCAGCTCCCAAAAAGCCCTAAACAATGAGCAGTTCTTC
TRBJ1-5,TRBV6-4,TRBD1,-,CASSGQGGQPQHF,TGTGCCAGCAGCGGACAGGGGGGTCAGCCCCAGCATTTT
TRBJ1-2,TRBV5-8,-,-,CASTDRDTAYGYTF,TGTGCCAGCACCGACCGGGACACTGCGTATGGCTACACCTTC
TRBJ1-4,TRBV6-5,-,-,CASSYGEKLFF,TGTGCCAGCAGTTACGGGGAAAAACTGTTTTTT
TRBJ1-2,TRBV28,-,-,CASSFERWGGYTF,TGTGCCAGCAGTTTCGAGCGTTGGGGTGGCTACACCTTC
TRBJ2-1,TRBV10-3,TRBD1,-,CAISAPGQAINEQFF,TGTGCCATCAGTGCGCCGGGACAGGCAATCAATGAGCAGTTCTTC
TRBJ2-1,TRBV7-9,TRBD2,-,CASSRTSPRSYNEQFF,TGTGCCAGCAGCCGGACTAGCCCACGCTCCTACAATGAGCAGTTCTTC
TRBJ2-7,TRBV11-3,-,-,CASSPSGFPYEQYF,TGTGCCAGCAGCCCTTCAGGGTTCCCCTACGAGCAGTACTTC
TRBJ1-1,TRBV2,-,-,CASTDHYQEAFF,TGTGCCAGCACGGACCACTACCAGGAGGCTTTCTTT
TRBJ2-7,TRBV19,TRBD2,-,CASKTSGSSYEQYF,TGTGCCAGTAAGACTAGCGGGAGCTCCTACGAGCAGTACTTC
TRBJ2-7,TRBV7-2,TRBD1,-,CASSLGDSYEQYF,TGTGCCAGCAGCTTAGGGGACAGCTACGAGCAGTACTTC
TRBJ2-1,TRBV7-9,TRBD2,-,CASSLVGGIAGGSYNEQFF,TGTGCCAGCAGCTTAGTTGGGGGGATAGCGGGAGGGTCATACAATGAGCAGTTCTTC
TRBJ2-4,TRBV2,-,once,CASSLNDRRGTLGAF,TGTGCCAGCAGTCTCAACGACCGTCGGGGGACCCTTGGGGCCTTC
TRBJ2-7,TRBV19,-,once,CASSIGAKQEQYF,TGTGCCAGTAGTATAGGAGCCAAACAAGAGCAGTACTTC
TRBJ2-1,TRBV6-6,TRBD2,-,CASSLGLEINEQFF,TGTGCCAGCAGTTTGGGACTAGAGATCAATGAGCAGTTCTTC
TRBJ2-7,TRBV28,TRBD2,-,CASSLRRGWLHEQYF,TGTGCCAGCAGTTTAAGGCGGGGGTGGCTCCACGAGCAGTACTTC
TRBJ2-5,TRBV28,-,-,CASRAAGYQETQYF,TGTGCCAGCAGGGCCGCCGGGTACCAAGAGACCCAGTACTTC
TRBJ1-1,TRBV4-1,-,-,CASSQVKGLPNPNTEAFF,TGCGCCAGCAGCCAAGTCAAAGGACTGCCGAACCCGAACACTGAAGCTTTCTTT
TRBJ2-3,TRBV20-1,-,-,CSVRATDTQYF,TGCAGTGTCCGAGCCACAGATACGCAGTATTTT
TRBJ2-7,TRBV7-6,-,-,CASSSGWLYEQYF,TGTGCCAGCAGCTCGGGATGGCTCTACGAGCAGTACTTC
TRBJ2-5,TRBV2,TRBD2,-,CARGRLAGGWLRETQYF,TGTGCCAGGGGGAGACTAGCGGGAGGGTGGTTGCGAGAGACCCAGTACTTC
TRBJ2-7,TRBV30,-,-,CAWSVLVLPYEQYF,TGTGCCTGGAGTGTTTTGGTCCTCCCCTACGAGCAGTACTTC
TRBJ2-7,TRBV28,TRBD2,once,CASTTWREAGGISYEQYF,TGTGCCAGCACTACCTGGAGGGAAGCGGGAGGTATCTCCTACGAGCAGTACTTC
TRBJ1-5,TRBV6-5,-,once,CASSEDQGQPQHF,TGTGCCAGCAGTGAGGACCAGGGACAGCCCCAGCATTTT
TRBJ2-7,TRBV4-1,-,-,CASSQGQRSGYEQYF,TGCGCCAGCAGCCAAGGACAGCGGTCTGGCTACGAGCAGTACTTC
TRBJ2-7,TRBV18,-,-,CASSPGVTSYEQYF,TGTGCCAGCTCACCAGGTGTAACCTCCTACGAGCAGTACTTC
TRBJ2-1,TRBV20-1,-,-,CSASSVNEQFF,TGCAGTGCTAGTTCCGTTAATGAGCAGTTCTTC
TRBJ2-7,TRBV2,TRBD1,-,CASRRQGQSYEQYF,TGTGCCAGCAGGCGACAGGGGCAATCCTACGAGCAGTACTTC
TRBJ2-7,TRBV7-2,-,once,CASRAGTDFYEQYF,TGTGCCAGCAGGGCCGGGACGGACTTCTACGAGCAGTACTTC
TRBJ1-2,TRBV13,-,-,CASSLGLGGRMKYGYTF,TGTGCCAGCAGCTTAGGCCTCGGGGGACGGATGAAATATGGCTACACCTTC
TRBJ1-1,TRBV5-1,-,once,CASSLVLGGTEAFF,TGCGCCAGCAGCCTAGTCCTAGGGGGCACTGAAGCTTTCTTT
TRBJ2-2,TRBV5-1,-,-,CASSLRLPGELFF,TGCGCCAGCAGCTTGAGGCTACCCGGGGAGCTGTTTTTT
TRBJ1-2,TRBV6-1,-,-,CATSGRPYGYTF,TGTGCCACCTCGGGACGGCCCTATGGCTACACCTTC
TRBJ1-3,TRBV29-1,-,once,CSVGQAVGNTIYF,TGCAGCGTTGGGCAGGCGGTCGGAAACACCATATATTTT
TRBJ2-1,TRBV7-2,-,-,CASISRANSYNEQFF,TGTGCCAGCATCTCGAGAGCGAACTCCTACAATGAGCAGTTCTTC
TRBJ2-3,TRBV28,TRBD2,-,CASSLNVAGFPDTQYF,TGTGCCAGCAGTCTTAACGTAGCGGGGTTCCCAGATACGCAGTATTTT